This entry lists 27 T cell receptor beta chains sequenced from one sample in a study of blood T cells in healthy people across ages. A second PCR of 7 to 11 cycles used a sample-barcoded 5' primer and a J-beta primer mix. TCRdb reanalysed the 5' RACE reads using MiXCR and keeps one entry per CDR3 protein. This sample has hundreds of thousands of distinct CDR3 sequences; around 32% occur once, and the top ten carry 15%. Sample: blood. All receptors derive from an elderly woman in good health.

This clonotype was seen only a few times. V gene TRBV6-2 or TRBV6-3 combines with J gene TRBJ2-1; 7 bases align to TRBD1. This CDR3 is 14 amino acids long. The germline V gene has CDR1 MNHEY and CDR2 SVGEGT. V was clipped by 6 bases and J by 7 bases; unmatched bases: 9. The DNA for the CDR3 is TGTGCCAGCAGCCTAACGACAGGGTGGAATGAGCAGTTCTTC. The encoded protein is CASSLTTGWNEQFF.

The genes are TRBV4-1 and TRBJ2-5; 7 bases are shared with TRBD1. CDR3 length: 14 residues. The ends lost 3 bases at V and 2 bases at J; junction bases unmatched: 3. Germline CDR1 reads MGHRA; CDR2 reads YSYEKL. The CDR3: CASSHLGQQETQYF. The CDR3 DNA sequence: TGCGCCAGCAGCCACCTGGGACAGCAAGAGACCCAGTACTTC.

This clonotype showed up many times. The chain recombines TRBV20-1 with TRBJ2-1; D may be TRBD2 (6 bases). The V gene lost 5 bases and the J gene lost 5 bases, with 19 bases spanning the gap. The CDR3 contains 15 residues. Per germline, CDR1 DFQATT and CDR2 SNEGSKA (reference sequence). CDR3 DNA: TGCAGTGCTCCATGGCTGAGCGGGCCCCACAATGAGCAGTTCTTC. Translated: CSAPWLSGPHNEQFF.

In regard to this clonotype: It may be a read error: a sequence one base away is much more abundant. This chain links TRBV7-9 with TRBJ1-1, with 8 bases matching TRBD1. The V gene's germline CDR1 is SEHNR and CDR2 FQNEAQ (reference sequence). CDR3 length: 15 residues. With 8 bases clipped from V and 3 bases from J, the junction kept 11 bases outside the gene matches. CDR3 bases: TGTGCCAGCCTATGGGACAGGAGTTCGTACACTGAAGCTTTCTTT. It yields the protein CASLWDRSSYTEAFF. The full variable domain, rest sourced from reference TRBV7-9 and TRBJ1-1, is DTGVSQNPRHKITKRGQNVTFRCDPISEHNRLYWYRQTLGQGPEFLTYFQNEAQLEKSRLLSDRFSAERPKGSFSTLEIQRTEQGDSAMYLCASLWDRSSYTEAFFGQGTRLTVV.

At least ten counts were recorded for this clonotype. The chain joins TRBV5-1 to TRBJ1-2; a weak D match, TRBD1 (5 bases). Trimming pared 0 bases from V and 2 bases from J, leaving 5 bases between. The CDR3 spans 13 residues. The germline V gene encodes CDR1 SGHRS and CDR2 YFSETQ. This CDR3 is CASSLAGNYGYTF. As DNA, the CDR3 is TGCGCCAGCAGCTTGGCAGGGAACTATGGCTACACCTTC.

Regarding this clonotype: A much larger clonotype is one base distant, so this may be a read error. The chain has TRBV3-1 and TRBJ2-7; D perhaps matches TRBD2 (5 bases). This CDR3 spans 15 amino acids. Per the germline V gene, CDR1 is LGHDT and CDR2 is YNNKEL (reference sequence). The CDR3 bases are TGTGCCAGCAGCCAAGATCTTGGCACTGACTACGAGCAGGACTTC. Amino acids: CASSQDLGTDYEQDF.

This clonotype was seen at least ten times. The rearrangement uses TRBV24-1 and TRBJ2-3, with 11 bases aligning to TRBD1. Per the germline V gene, CDR1 is KGHDR and CDR2 is SFDVKD. The junction had 7 bases not matched to a gene; V was cut back by 3 bases and J by 6 bases. The CDR3 has 16 amino acids. CDR3 in amino acids: CATSDRTGGHLDTQYF. For the CDR3, the DNA is TGTGCCACCAGTGATCGGACAGGGGGCCATTTGGATACGCAGTATTTT.

This clonotype has at least ten counts. This chain joins TRBV5-1 and TRBJ2-3, with 9 bases fitting TRBD2. V lost 5 bases to trimming and J lost 2 bases; unmatched junction nucleotides: 6. CDR1 is SGHRS and CDR2 is YFSETQ in the germline V gene. This CDR3 is 15 amino acids long. The CDR3: CASRRAGGYTDTQYF. In DNA form, the CDR3 reads TGCGCCAGCAGAAGGGCGGGGGGGTACACAGATACGCAGTATTTT.

The CDR3 bases are TGTGCCACCAGCGGGGGACGGGACAGCATAAATGAAAAACTGTTTTTT. Its protein product is CATSGGRDSINEKLFF. The chain joins TRBV15 to TRBJ1-4; TRBD1 aligns across 7 bases. There are 16 residues in the CDR3. V lost 5 bases, J lost 5 bases, and 11 bases stayed unmatched. Per the germline V gene, CDR1 is LNHNV and CDR2 is YYDKDF (reference sequence).

In regard to this clonotype: It may be a read error: a sequence one base away is much more abundant. The chain employs TRBV20-1 and TRBJ2-1; 11 nucleotides agree with TRBD1. The CDR3 runs 14 residues. The germline gives CDR1 DFQATT, CDR2 SNEGSKA (reference sequence). The CDR3 coding sequence is TGCAGTGCCCGATTCAGGGGACAGGGGGGTGAGCACTTCTTC. Residues: CSARFRGQGGEHFF.

About this clonotype: This may arise from a read error, as a much more abundant clone is one base away. V usage is TRBV7-2 and J usage is TRBJ1-2; no firm D call. The CDR3 is 15 amino acids. With 3 bases removed from V and 8 bases from J, the gap between germline ends came to 19 bases. CDR1 is SGHTA and CDR2 is FQGNSA in the germline V gene. CDR3 in amino acids: CASSLGGSASLGYTF. The CDR3 DNA follows: TGTGCCAGCAGCTTGGGAGGGAGCGCCTCTCTAGGCTACACCTTC. The full variable domain, in which reference TRBV7-2 and TRBJ1-2 provide the parts outside the CDR3, is GAGVSQSPSNKVTEKGKDVELRCDPISGHTALYWYRQSLGQGLEFLIYFQGNSAPDKSGLPSDRFSAERTGGSVSTLTIQRTQQEDSAVYLCASSLGGSASLGYTFGSGTRLTVV.

This chain links TRBV29-1 with TRBJ1-2; no clear D. CDR1 SQVTM and CDR2 ANQGSEA come from the germline V gene. V lost 1 base, J lost 6 bases, and 9 bases lay in between. The CDR3 length is 12 residues. In DNA, the CDR3 is TGCAGCGTTGAAGGAGCCCAGCATGGCTACACCTTC. Its protein is CSVEGAQHGYTF.

This clonotype came up a few times. The chain has TRBV20-1 and TRBJ1-5; weak D call: TRBD1 (5 bases). This CDR3 is 19 amino acids long. Trimming cost V 0 bases and J 6 bases, with 27 bases left between them. Germline loops: CDR1 DFQATT, CDR2 SNEGSKA (reference sequence). As DNA, the CDR3 is TGCAGTGCTAGAGATCTGAAGTTTAGTAGGCAGGGAGGAACTCAGCCCCAGCATTTT. Amino acid sequence: CSARDLKFSRQGGTQPQHF.

The chain has TRBV20-1 and TRBJ1-3; D uncertain. CDR1 is DFQATT, CDR2 SNEGSKA, per germline (reference sequence). Trimming took off 0 bases at V and 0 bases at J, with 15 bases between the two ends. The length of the CDR3 is 17 residues. CDR3 in DNA: TGCAGTGCTAGAGATGGGTCGGCCTCCAACTCTGGAAACACCATATATTTT. Translation: CSARDGSASNSGNTIYF.

The CDR3 bases are TGTGCCAGCAGCTCCGCGGACAGGGGGCCCTACGAGCAGTACTTC. Amino acid sequence: CASSSADRGPYEQYF. The chain carries TRBV7-3 and TRBJ2-7, with 11 bases lining up with TRBD1. This CDR3 spans 15 amino acids. The junction had 4 bases not matched to a gene; V was cut back by 4 bases and J by 2 bases. CDR1 and CDR2 from the germline V gene are SGHTA and FQGTGA.

Many counts were recorded for this clonotype. This sequence joins TRBV12-3 or TRBV12-4 and TRBJ2-4, with TRBD2 matching over 11 bases. This CDR3 spans 14 amino acids. Germline trimming cut 4 bases from V and 11 bases from J; bases unmatched to any gene: 7. CDR3 bases: TGTGCCAGCAGTTATAGCGGGGGGGCGGGACTTCAGTACTTC. Translating it yields CASSYSGGAGLQYF.

Note on this clonotype: This could be a read error, since a much larger clone is one nucleotide away. This sequence joins TRBV5-8 and TRBJ1-1; no firm D call. This CDR3 has 15 amino acids. Trimming left V 4 bases short and J 0 bases short, with 13 bases between. Germline V lookup: CDR1 SGHTS, CDR2 YDEGEE. CDR3: CASSVGIPMNTEAFF. CDR3 in DNA: TGTGCCAGCAGCGTCGGGATTCCAATGAACACTGAAGCTTTCTTT. The full variable domain, in which reference TRBV5-8 and TRBJ1-1 provide the parts outside the CDR3, is EAGVTQSPTHLIKTRGQQATLRCSPISGHTSVYWYQQALGLGLQFLLWYDEGEERNRGNFPPRFSGRQFPNYSSELNVNALELEDSALYLCASSVGIPMNTEAFFGQGTRLTVV.

The sample holds a few counts of this clonotype. This chain links TRBV20-1 with TRBJ1-3; a weak D match, TRBD1 (6 bases). The CDR3 contains 13 residues. The germline gives CDR1 DFQATT, CDR2 SNEGSKA (reference sequence). V was cut by 6 bases and J by 5 bases, with 14 bases left in between. The DNA of the CDR3 is TGCAGTGCCCGAGAAGGGGGTCGAAACACCATATATTTT. This gives the protein CSAREGGRNTIYF.

The chain employs TRBV9 and TRBJ2-7, with 9 bases aligning to TRBD1. Germline trimming cut 4 bases from V and 2 bases from J; bases unmatched to any gene: 10. There are 16 residues in the CDR3. Germline V CDR1 and CDR2: SGDLS, YYNGEE. The chain's CDR3 is CASSPYSGTGTYEQYF. The CDR3 DNA reads TGTGCCAGCAGCCCATACTCCGGGACAGGGACCTACGAGCAGTACTTC.

This clonotype was found many times. The V and J genes are TRBV30 and TRBJ1-5; D gene unclear. V was pared by 0 bases and J by 0 bases, with 9 bases between. This CDR3 has 15 amino acids. Per germline, CDR1 GTSNPN and CDR2 SVGIG (reference sequence). CDR3 loop: CAWSVQSYSNQPQHF. Here the CDR3 DNA reads TGTGCCTGGAGTGTACAAAGTTATAGCAATCAGCCCCAGCATTTT.

Of note for this clonotype: Possible read error: a much larger clone is one base away. This chain joins TRBV6-5 and TRBJ2-1; 14 bases fit TRBD2. The tail of the sequence fits TRBJ2-7 better, so the J call may be wrong. Germline V CDR1 and CDR2: MNHEY, SVGAGI. The CDR3 sequence is 22 residues long. The CDR3 DNA follows: TGTGCCAGCAGTTATTCACCGGGACTAGCGGGAGATATTAACCTCTTCTACAATGAGCAGTACTTC. Protein: CASSYSPGLAGDINLFYNEQYF.

Only one count was recorded for this clonotype. This chain connects TRBV4-1 to TRBJ2-7; unclear D gene. The end of the DNA aligns better with TRBJ2-5, so the J call may be wrong. The CDR3 covers 14 residues. Germline CDR1 and CDR2: MGHRA and YSYEKL. The CDR3 region has the DNA TGCGCCAGCAGCCAAGATACCAGTAGAGAGACCCAGTACTTC. It is translated as CASSQDTSRETQYF.

With respect to this clonotype: A much larger clone differs by one base, so this may be a read error. V and J are TRBV6-6 and TRBJ1-1, with TRBD1 matching 7 bases. The CDR3 runs to 15 residues. The germline CDR1 and CDR2 sequences are MNHNY and SVGAGI (reference sequence). This chain's CDR3 is CASSFNRGRGTEVFF. CDR3 sequence (DNA): TGTGCCAGCAGTTTTAACAGGGGACGAGGCACTGAAGTTTTCTTT.

On this clonotype itself: A read error is possible here, since a much larger clone lies one base away. The chain couples TRBV5-4 to TRBJ2-3, with a weak D call TRBD2 (5 bases). Germline values: CDR1 SGHNT, CDR2 YYREEE (reference sequence). V lost 3 bases, J lost 4 bases, and 12 bases lay in between. This CDR3 is 14 amino acids long. CDR3 sequence (DNA): TGTGCCAGCAGCTGGCGGGCGAACGCAGATACGCAGTATTTT. This codes for CASSWRANADTQYF.

The V gene is TRBV5-1, the J gene TRBJ1-1, with no clear D. V was clipped by 5 bases and J by 6 bases, with 17 bases between them. Germline V gives CDR1 SGHRS, CDR2 YFSETQ. The CDR3 has 14 amino acids. In nucleotides, the CDR3 is TGCGCCAGCAGGGATACAGCGGGGTTGGCTGAAGCTTTCTTT. This codes for CASRDTAGLAEAFF.

The chain employs TRBV7-3 and TRBJ2-1, with D maybe TRBD2 (7 bases). The germline CDR1 and CDR2 sequences are SGHTA and FQGTGA. The CDR3 has 16 residues. Trimming took 5 bases from V and 3 from J, leaving 17 bases between them. CDR3 loop: CASSRGEGGLYNEQFF. CDR3 DNA: TGTGCCAGCAGCCGGGGGGAGGGGGGGCTCTACAATGAGCAGTTCTTC.

This clonotype was detected ten times or more. The chain has TRBV20-1 and TRBJ2-3; no firm D call. Germline V CDR1 and CDR2: DFQATT, SNEGSKA (reference sequence). Trimming removed 5 bases at V and 0 bases at J, with 15 bases between. CDR3 size: 15 residues. In DNA form, the CDR3 reads TGCAGTGCTCCCTCTTGGGGTGAGAGCACAGATACGCAGTATTTT. It codes for CSAPSWGESTDTQYF.